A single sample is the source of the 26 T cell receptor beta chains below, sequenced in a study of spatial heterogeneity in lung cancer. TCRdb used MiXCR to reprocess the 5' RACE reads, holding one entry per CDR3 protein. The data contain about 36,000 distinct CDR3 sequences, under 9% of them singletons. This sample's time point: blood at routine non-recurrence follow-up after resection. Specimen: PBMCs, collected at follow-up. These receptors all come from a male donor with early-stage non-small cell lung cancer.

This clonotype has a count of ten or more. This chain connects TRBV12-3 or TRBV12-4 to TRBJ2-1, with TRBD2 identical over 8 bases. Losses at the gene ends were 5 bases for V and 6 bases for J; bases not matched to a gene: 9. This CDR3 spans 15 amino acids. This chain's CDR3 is CASSPTGTRSNEQFF. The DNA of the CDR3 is TGTGCCAGCAGTCCAACCGGGACTAGAAGCAATGAGCAGTTCTTC.

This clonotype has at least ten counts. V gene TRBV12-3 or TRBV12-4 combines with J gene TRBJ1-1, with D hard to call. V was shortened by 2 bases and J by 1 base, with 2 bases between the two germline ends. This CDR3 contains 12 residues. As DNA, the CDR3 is TGTGCCAGCAGTTTATCGAACACTGAAGCTTTCTTT. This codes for CASSLSNTEAFF.

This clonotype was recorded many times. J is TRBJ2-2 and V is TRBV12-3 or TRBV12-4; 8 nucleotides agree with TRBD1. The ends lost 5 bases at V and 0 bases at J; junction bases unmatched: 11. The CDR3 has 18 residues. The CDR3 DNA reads TGTGCCAGCAGTCCTAGGACAGGGTGGATGGCGAACACCGGGGAGCTGTTTTTT. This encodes CASSPRTGWMANTGELFF.

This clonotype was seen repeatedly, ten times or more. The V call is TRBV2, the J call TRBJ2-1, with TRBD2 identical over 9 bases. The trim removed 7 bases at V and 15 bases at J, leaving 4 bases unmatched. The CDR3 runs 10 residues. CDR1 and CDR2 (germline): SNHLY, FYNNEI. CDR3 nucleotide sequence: TGTGCCAGCATTGGGACTAGCTGGTTCTTC. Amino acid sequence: CASIGTSWFF. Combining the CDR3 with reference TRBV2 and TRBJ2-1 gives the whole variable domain EPEVTQTPSHQVTQMGQEVILRCVPISNHLYFYWYRQILGQKVEFLVSFYNNEISEKSEIFDDQFSVERPDGSNFTLKIRSTKLEDSAMYFCASIGTSWFFGPGTRLTVL.

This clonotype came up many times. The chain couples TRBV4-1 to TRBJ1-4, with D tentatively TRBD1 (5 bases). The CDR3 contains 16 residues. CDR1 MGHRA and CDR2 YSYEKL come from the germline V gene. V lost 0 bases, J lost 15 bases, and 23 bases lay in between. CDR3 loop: CASSQETPTGFVSVFF. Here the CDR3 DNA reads TGCGCCAGCAGCCAAGAAACGCCCACAGGTTTTGTATCGGTGTTTTTT.

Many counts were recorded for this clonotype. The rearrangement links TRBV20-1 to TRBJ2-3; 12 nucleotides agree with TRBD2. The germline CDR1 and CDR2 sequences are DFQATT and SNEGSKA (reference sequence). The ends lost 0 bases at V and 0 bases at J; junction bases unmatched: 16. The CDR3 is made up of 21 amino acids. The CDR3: CSARDWSGLAGSYRSTDTQYF. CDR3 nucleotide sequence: TGCAGTGCTAGAGATTGGTCAGGACTAGCGGGGTCCTACCGGAGCACAGATACGCAGTATTTT.

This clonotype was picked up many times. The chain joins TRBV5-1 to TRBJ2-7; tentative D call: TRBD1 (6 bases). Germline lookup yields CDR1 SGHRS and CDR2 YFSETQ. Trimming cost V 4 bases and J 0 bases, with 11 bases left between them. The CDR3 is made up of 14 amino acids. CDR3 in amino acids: CASSATGNSYEQYF. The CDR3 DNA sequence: TGCGCCAGCAGCGCGACAGGAAACTCCTACGAGCAGTACTTC.

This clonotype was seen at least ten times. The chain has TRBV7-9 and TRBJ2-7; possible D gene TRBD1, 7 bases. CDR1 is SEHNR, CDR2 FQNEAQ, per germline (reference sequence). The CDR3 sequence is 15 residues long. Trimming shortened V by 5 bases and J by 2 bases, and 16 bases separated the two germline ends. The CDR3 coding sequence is TGTGCCAGCAGCCGAGGCGGGACAGAGGCCTACGAGCAGTACTTC. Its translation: CASSRGGTEAYEQYF.

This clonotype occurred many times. The CDR3 DNA follows: TGCAGCGTTGGTCCGGGAACGAACACTGAAGCTTTCTTT. Encoded protein: CSVGPGTNTEAFF. The genes are TRBV29-1 and TRBJ1-1, with unresolved D. This CDR3 region has 13 residues. The V and J ends lost 4 bases and 1 base respectively, with 10 bases between them. Germline V lookup: CDR1 SQVTM, CDR2 ANQGSEA.

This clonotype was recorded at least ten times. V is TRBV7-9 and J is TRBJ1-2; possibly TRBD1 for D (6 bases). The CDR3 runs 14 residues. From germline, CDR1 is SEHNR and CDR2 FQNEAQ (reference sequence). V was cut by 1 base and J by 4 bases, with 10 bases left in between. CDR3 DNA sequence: TGTGCCAGCAGCTTAGTTGGACAGACCTATGGCTACACCTTC. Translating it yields CASSLVGQTYGYTF.

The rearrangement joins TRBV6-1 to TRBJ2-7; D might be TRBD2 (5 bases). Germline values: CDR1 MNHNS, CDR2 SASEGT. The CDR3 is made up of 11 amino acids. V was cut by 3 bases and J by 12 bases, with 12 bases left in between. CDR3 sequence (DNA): TGTGCCAGCAGTGATGGGAGTCCGGCGTACTTC. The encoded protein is CASSDGSPAYF.

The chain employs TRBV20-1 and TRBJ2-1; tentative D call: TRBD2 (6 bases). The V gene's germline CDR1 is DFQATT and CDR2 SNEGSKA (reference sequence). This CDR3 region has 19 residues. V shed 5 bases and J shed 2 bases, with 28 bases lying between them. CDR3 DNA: TGCAGTGCTTCCAGCTACGACCAAAACTTGGGCGGGGCCTACAATGAGCAGTTCTTC. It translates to CSASSYDQNLGGAYNEQFF.

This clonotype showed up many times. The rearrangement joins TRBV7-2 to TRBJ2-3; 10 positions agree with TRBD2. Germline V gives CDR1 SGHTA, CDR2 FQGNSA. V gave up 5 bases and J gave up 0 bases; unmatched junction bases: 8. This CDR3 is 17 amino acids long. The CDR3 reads CASSTGSGGRSTDTQYF. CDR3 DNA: TGTGCCAGCAGCACTGGTAGCGGGGGGCGAAGCACAGATACGCAGTATTTT.

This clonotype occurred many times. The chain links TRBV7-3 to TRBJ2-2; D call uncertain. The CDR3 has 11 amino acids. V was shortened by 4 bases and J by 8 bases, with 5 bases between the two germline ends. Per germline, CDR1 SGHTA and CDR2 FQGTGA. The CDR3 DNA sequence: TGTGCCAGCAGCTCCGGTGGGGAGCTGTTTTTT. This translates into CASSSGGELFF.

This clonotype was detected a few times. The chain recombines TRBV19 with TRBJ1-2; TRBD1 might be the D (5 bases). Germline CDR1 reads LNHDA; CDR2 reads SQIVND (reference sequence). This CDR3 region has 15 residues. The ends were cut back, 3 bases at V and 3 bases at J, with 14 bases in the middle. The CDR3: CASSIPGQGDYGYTF. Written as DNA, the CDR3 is TGTGCCAGTAGTATTCCGGGGCAGGGAGACTATGGCTACACCTTC.

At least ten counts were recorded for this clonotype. CDR3 protein: CAITPGTDNEQFF. As DNA, the CDR3 is TGTGCCATTACCCCCGGGACAGACAATGAGCAGTTCTTC. V is TRBV10-3 and J is TRBJ2-1, with 7 bases fitting TRBD1. The CDR3 runs 13 residues. Germline V gene data show CDR1 as ENHRY and CDR2 as SYGVKD. Unmatched junction bases numbered 7, after V lost 9 bases and J lost 5 bases.

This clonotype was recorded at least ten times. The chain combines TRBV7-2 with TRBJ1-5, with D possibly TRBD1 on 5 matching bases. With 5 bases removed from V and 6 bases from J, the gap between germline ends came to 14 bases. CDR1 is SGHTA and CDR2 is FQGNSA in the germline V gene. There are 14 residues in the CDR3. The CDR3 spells CASSNAGIGQPQHF. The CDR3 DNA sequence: TGTGCCAGCAGCAACGCAGGGATCGGTCAGCCCCAGCATTTT.

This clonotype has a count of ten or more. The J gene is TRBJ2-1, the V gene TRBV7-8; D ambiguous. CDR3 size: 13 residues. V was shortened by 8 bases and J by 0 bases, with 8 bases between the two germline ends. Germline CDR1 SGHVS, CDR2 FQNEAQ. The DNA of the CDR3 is TGTGCCAGCGGGGTGAGCTCCTACAATGAGCAGTTCTTC. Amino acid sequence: CASGVSSYNEQFF. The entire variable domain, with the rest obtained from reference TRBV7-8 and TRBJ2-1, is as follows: GAGVSQSPRYKVAKRGQDVALRCDPISGHVSLFWYQQALGQGPEFLTYFQNEAQLDKSGLPSDRFFAERPEGSVSTLKIQRTQQEDSAVYLCASGVSSYNEQFFGPGTRLTVL.

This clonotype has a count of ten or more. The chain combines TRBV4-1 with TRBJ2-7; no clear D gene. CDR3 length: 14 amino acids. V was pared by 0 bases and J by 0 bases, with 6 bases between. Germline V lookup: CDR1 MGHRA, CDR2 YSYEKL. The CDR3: CASSQDAASYEQYF. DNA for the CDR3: TGCGCCAGCAGCCAAGATGCAGCCTCCTACGAGCAGTACTTC.

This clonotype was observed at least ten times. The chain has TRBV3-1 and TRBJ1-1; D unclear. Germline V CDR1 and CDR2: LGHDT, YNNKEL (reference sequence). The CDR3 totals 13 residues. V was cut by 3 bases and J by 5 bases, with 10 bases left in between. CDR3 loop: CASSQNVLTEAFF. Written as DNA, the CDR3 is TGTGCCAGCAGCCAGAATGTACTAACTGAAGCTTTCTTT.

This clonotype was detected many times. CDR3 bases: TGTGCCAGCAGCTTAGGCGGGGGACAGGGACCCTACGAGCAGTACTTC. As protein: CASSLGGGQGPYEQYF. V usage is TRBV11-2 and J usage is TRBJ2-7, with TRBD1 matching 9 bases. Germline CDR1 is SGHAT and CDR2 is FQNNGV. Trimming took 1 base from V and 2 from J; bases not matched to a gene: 6. CDR3 length equals 16 residues.

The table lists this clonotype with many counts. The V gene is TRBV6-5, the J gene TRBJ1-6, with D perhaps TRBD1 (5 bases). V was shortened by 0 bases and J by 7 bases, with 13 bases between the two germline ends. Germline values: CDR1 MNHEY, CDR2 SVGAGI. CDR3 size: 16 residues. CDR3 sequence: CASSYSGQGRNSPLHF. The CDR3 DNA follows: TGTGCCAGCAGTTACTCGGGTCAGGGAAGGAATTCACCCCTCCACTTT.

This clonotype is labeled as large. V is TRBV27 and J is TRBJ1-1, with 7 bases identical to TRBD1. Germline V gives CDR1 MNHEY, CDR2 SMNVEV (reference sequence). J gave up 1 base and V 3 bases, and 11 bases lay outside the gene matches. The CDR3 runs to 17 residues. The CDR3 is CASSFMIQGGRNTEAFF. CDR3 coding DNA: TGTGCCAGCAGTTTTATGATTCAGGGGGGGAGGAACACTGAAGCTTTCTTT.

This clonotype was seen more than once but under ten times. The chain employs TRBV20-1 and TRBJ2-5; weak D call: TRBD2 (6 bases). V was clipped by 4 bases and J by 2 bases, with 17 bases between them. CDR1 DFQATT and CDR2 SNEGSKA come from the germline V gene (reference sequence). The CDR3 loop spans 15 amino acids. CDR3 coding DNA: TGCAGTGCTAACCGGGCCTCGAGCGGGCAAGAGACCCAGTACTTC. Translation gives CSANRASSGQETQYF.

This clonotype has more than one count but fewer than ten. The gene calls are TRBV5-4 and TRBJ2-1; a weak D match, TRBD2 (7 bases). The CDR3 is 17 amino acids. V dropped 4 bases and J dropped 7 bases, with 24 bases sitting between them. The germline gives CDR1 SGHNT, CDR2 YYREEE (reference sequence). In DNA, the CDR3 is TGTGCCAGCAGCCAACGTGTGAAGGGGGGGGCGAGGAATGAGCAGTTCTTC. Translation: CASSQRVKGGARNEQFF.

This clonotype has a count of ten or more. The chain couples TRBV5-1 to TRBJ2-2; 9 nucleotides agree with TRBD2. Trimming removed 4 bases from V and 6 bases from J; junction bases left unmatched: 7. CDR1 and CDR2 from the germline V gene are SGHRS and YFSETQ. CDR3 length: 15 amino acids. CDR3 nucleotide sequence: TGCGCCAGCAGCATTCAGCGGGGGGCGGCCGGGGAGCTGTTTTTT. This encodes CASSIQRGAAGELFF.